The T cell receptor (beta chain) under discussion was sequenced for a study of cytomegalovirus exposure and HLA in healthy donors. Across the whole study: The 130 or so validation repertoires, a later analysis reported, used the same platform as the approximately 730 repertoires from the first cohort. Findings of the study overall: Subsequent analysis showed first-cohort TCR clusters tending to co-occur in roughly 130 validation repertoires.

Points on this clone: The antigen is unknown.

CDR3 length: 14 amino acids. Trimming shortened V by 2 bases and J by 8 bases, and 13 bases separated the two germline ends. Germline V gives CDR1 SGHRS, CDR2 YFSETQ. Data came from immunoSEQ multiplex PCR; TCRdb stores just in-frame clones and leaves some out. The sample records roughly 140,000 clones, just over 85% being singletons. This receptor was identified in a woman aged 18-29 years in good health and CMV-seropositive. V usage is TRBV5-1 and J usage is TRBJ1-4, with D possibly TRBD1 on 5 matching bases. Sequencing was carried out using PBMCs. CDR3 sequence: CASSFMGEEEKLFF. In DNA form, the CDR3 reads TGCGCCAGCAGCTTCATGGGGGAGGAAGAAAAACTGTTTTTT.